The 27 T cell receptor beta chains below were found in one sample sequenced in a study of cytomegalovirus exposure and HLA in healthy donors. The study ran its PCR with 60 Vbeta and 13 Jbeta primers. The protocol was immunoSEQ multiplex PCR, while the TCRdb copy is restricted to in-frame clones and leaves out a portion. The sample carries more than 150,000 clones, over 70% recorded once. Specimen: PBMCs. The origin of the receptors is a man between 18 and 29 years old in good health and CMV-seronegative.

The J gene is TRBJ1-2, the V gene TRBV5-1; D is possibly TRBD1 (6 bases). Germline V lookup: CDR1 SGHRS, CDR2 YFSETQ. The V gene lost 0 bases and the J gene lost 0 bases, with 12 bases spanning the gap. The length of the CDR3 is 16 residues. The chain's CDR3 is CASSLAGGKTNYGYTF. The CDR3 nucleotides are TGCGCCAGCAGCTTGGCGGGGGGCAAGACTAACTATGGCTACACCTTC.

This rearrangement joins TRBV5-8 to TRBJ1-1; D perhaps matches TRBD1 (5 bases). V was clipped by 1 base and J by 3 bases, with 10 bases between them. The CDR3 contains 14 residues. Germline V CDR1 and CDR2: SGHTS, YDEGEE. The CDR3 coding sequence is TGTGCCAGCAGCTTGAGGGGATTGGACACTGAAGCTTTCTTT. Its translation is CASSLRGLDTEAFF.

CDR3 bases: TGTGCCAGCTCTCAAGACAGGGGCCCCACAGATACGCAGTATTTT. Translated, it gives CASSQDRGPTDTQYF. The J gene is TRBJ2-3, the V gene TRBV18, with TRBD1 matching 8 bases. The CDR3 runs 15 residues. The germline CDR1 and CDR2 sequences are KGHSH and LQKENI. The V and J ends lost 6 bases and 2 bases, in that order; junction bases with no gene match: 7. The full variable domain, completed using reference TRBV18 and TRBJ2-3, is NAGVMQNPRHLVRRRGQEARLRCSPMKGHSHVYWYRQLPEEGLKFMVYLQKENIIDESGMPKERFSAEFPKEGPSILRIQQVVRGDSAAYFCASSQDRGPTDTQYFGPGTRLTVL.

V gene TRBV9 combines with J gene TRBJ2-4; 14 nucleotides line up with TRBD2. CDR3 size: 18 residues. Per the germline V gene, CDR1 is SGDLS and CDR2 is YYNGEE. V lost 4 bases, J lost 1 base, and 7 bases stayed unmatched. The CDR3 DNA reads as TGTGCCAGCAGCCTCGGGACTAGCGGGGGTTGGGCCAAAAACATTCAGTACTTC. Its translation is CASSLGTSGGWAKNIQYF.

This chain's CDR3 is CASSPPSGRVLDTQYF. CDR3 nucleotides: TGTGCCAGCTCACCACCCAGCGGGAGAGTCTTGGATACGCAGTATTTT. The V call is TRBV18, the J call TRBJ2-3, with TRBD2 matching 8 bases. The germline CDR1 and CDR2 sequences are KGHSH and LQKENI. This CDR3 is 16 amino acids long. Losses at the gene ends were 0 bases for V and 6 bases for J; bases not matched to a gene: 8.

CDR3 nucleotide sequence: TGTGCCAGCAGCGTAGGGGTTGTGATAGCGGGGGGACACTACAATGAGCAGTTCTTC. Protein sequence: CASSVGVVIAGGHYNEQFF. V usage is TRBV9 and J usage is TRBJ2-1, with 10 bases aligning to TRBD2. J was trimmed by 3 bases and V by 0 bases; bases with no gene match: 12. Germline CDR1 is SGDLS and CDR2 is YYNGEE. CDR3 length: 19 residues.

The rearrangement uses TRBV5-4 and TRBJ2-3; no clear D. Trimming cost V 0 bases and J 5 bases, with 16 bases left between them. Germline V gene lookup returns CDR1 SGHNT and CDR2 YYREEE (reference sequence). The CDR3 loop spans 16 amino acids. The CDR3 is CASSLGNVARRDTQYF. In nucleotides, the CDR3 is TGTGCCAGCAGCTTGGGTAACGTCGCTAGGAGAGATACGCAGTATTTT.

The J gene is TRBJ2-5, the V gene TRBV11-2; 7 bases match TRBD1. The CDR3 has 15 amino acids. V lost 4 bases to trimming and J lost 2 bases; unmatched junction nucleotides: 7. CDR1 and CDR2 (germline): SGHAT, FQNNGV. Here the CDR3 DNA reads TGTGCCAGCAGCTATGAGGGACAGCTTCAAGAGACCCAGTACTTC. Translated, it gives CASSYEGQLQETQYF.

V gene TRBV5-1 combines with J gene TRBJ2-1; 8 nucleotides agree with TRBD2. Unmatched junction bases numbered 3, after V lost 1 base and J lost 0 bases. The CDR3 is made up of 16 amino acids. The germline V gene has CDR1 SGHRS and CDR2 YFSETQ. The CDR3 region has the DNA TGCGCCAGCAGCTTGTATGCGGGGGGCTCCTACAATGAGCAGTTCTTC. Amino acid sequence: CASSLYAGGSYNEQFF.

The gene calls are TRBV30 and TRBJ2-7; 7 bases fit TRBD1. V gave up 0 bases and J gave up 2 bases; unmatched junction bases: 4. CDR1 is GTSNPN and CDR2 is SVGIG in the germline V gene (reference sequence). The CDR3 spans 14 residues. This CDR3 is CAWSVRGGTYEQYF. CDR3 coding DNA: TGTGCCTGGAGTGTAAGAGGGGGCACCTACGAGCAGTACTTC.

The gene calls are TRBV6-5 and TRBJ1-5, with D uncertain. The germline V and J ends were trimmed by 1 base and 1 base, with 5 bases remaining between them. Germline V gene lookup returns CDR1 MNHEY and CDR2 SVGAGI. The CDR3 runs to 14 residues. CDR3 region: CASSYWQSNQPQHF. Written as DNA, the CDR3 is TGTGCCAGCAGTTACTGGCAGAGCAATCAGCCCCAGCATTTT.

V is TRBV5-3 and J is TRBJ1-1; the match to TRBD1 covers 7 bases. TRBV5-3 is filed as an ORF, its function uncertain. With 4 bases clipped from V and 11 bases from J, the junction kept 17 bases outside the gene matches. This CDR3 is 15 amino acids long. This CDR3 reads CARSTWGQSRGGAFF. Written as DNA, the CDR3 is TGTGCCAGAAGCACGTGGGGACAGTCCCGTGGAGGGGCTTTCTTT.

V usage is TRBV27 and J usage is TRBJ1-5, with D uncertain. This CDR3 is 14 amino acids long. Germline CDR1 and CDR2: MNHEY and SMNVEV (reference sequence). V was clipped by 3 bases and J by 0 bases, with 6 bases between them. This CDR3 is CASSLRTSNQPQHF. The CDR3 DNA sequence: TGTGCCAGCAGTTTGAGAACTAGCAATCAGCCCCAGCATTTT.

The chain has TRBV18 and TRBJ2-1; D is possibly TRBD2 (5 bases). This CDR3 spans 16 amino acids. The germline V gene encodes CDR1 KGHSH and CDR2 LQKENI. V gave up 5 bases and J gave up 5 bases, with 19 bases separating them. The DNA of the CDR3 is TGTGCCAGCTCATCCTACCGGGGATCCACCGACAATGAGCAGTTCTTC. Its translation: CASSSYRGSTDNEQFF.

The chain carries TRBV19 and TRBJ1-5; maybe TRBD1 (6 bases). Germline V gene data show CDR1 as LNHDA and CDR2 as SQIVND (reference sequence). V dropped 3 bases and J dropped 9 bases, with 12 bases sitting between them. CDR3 size: 13 residues. The CDR3 reads CASSIRAGVPQHF. The CDR3 DNA reads as TGTGCCAGTAGTATTCGAGCAGGGGTGCCCCAGCATTTT.

The V and J genes are TRBV2 and TRBJ2-5; 8 bases fit TRBD1. CDR3 length: 17 amino acids. Looked up from germline, CDR1 is SNHLY and CDR2 is FYNNEI. The V gene end was trimmed by 7 bases and the J gene end by 5 bases; junction bases not matched to a gene: 18. The CDR3 reads CASTYSIEGTGQETQYF. CDR3 coding DNA: TGTGCCAGCACGTACAGTATAGAAGGGACAGGACAGGAGACCCAGTACTTC.

V is TRBV6-1 and J is TRBJ2-3, with a weak D call TRBD1 (6 bases). Trimming left V 9 bases short and J 6 bases short, with 16 bases between. The CDR3 covers 13 residues. CDR1 and CDR2 from the germline V gene are MNHNS and SASEGT. The CDR3 loop reads CASVVGGWDTQYF. The CDR3, as DNA: TGTGCCAGTGTTGTAGGGGGTTGGGATACGCAGTATTTT.

This clone was counted a single time. The V and J genes are TRBV5-5 and TRBJ2-7; 7 nucleotides align to TRBD1. Germline CDR1 reads SGHKS; CDR2 reads YYEKEE (reference sequence). V gave up 5 bases and J gave up 7 bases; unmatched junction bases: 12. This CDR3 contains 14 residues. CDR3 region: CASRTLQGGREQYF. CDR3 sequence (DNA): TGTGCCAGCAGGACCCTACAAGGGGGCAGGGAGCAGTACTTC.

This rearrangement joins TRBV12-5 to TRBJ2-3; perhaps TRBD2 as D (6 bases). CDR3 length: 13 residues. Trimming removed 1 base from V and 5 bases from J, with 7 bases in between. Germline loops: CDR1 LGHNT, CDR2 FRNRAP. Written as DNA, the CDR3 is TGTGCTAGTGGTTTGGGGGGAGGAGATACGCAGTATTTT. Protein: CASGLGGGDTQYF.

The chain links TRBV7-9 to TRBJ2-1, with D possibly TRBD2 on 5 matching bases. V was pared by 3 bases and J by 4 bases, with 16 bases between. CDR3 length equals 16 residues. Germline-derived CDR1 and CDR2 are SEHNR and FQNEAQ (reference sequence). In DNA form, the CDR3 reads TGTGCCAGCAGCTTCCCGGGATCAACGGGATACAATGAGCAGTTCTTC. Protein: CASSFPGSTGYNEQFF.

The chain uses TRBV19 and TRBJ2-7; TRBD2 matches 8 bases. The germline CDR1 and CDR2 sequences are LNHDA and SQIVND (reference sequence). Trimming took 4 bases from V and 0 from J; bases not matched to a gene: 8. There are 16 residues in the CDR3. This CDR3 reads CASSTLAGSSSYEQYF. The CDR3 DNA reads TGTGCCAGTAGTACCTTAGCGGGATCAAGCTCCTACGAGCAGTACTTC.

This clone was observed once. This sequence joins TRBV29-1 and TRBJ2-3, with 7 positions matching TRBD2. The CDR3 has 14 residues. Germline values: CDR1 SQVTM, CDR2 ANQGSEA. With 2 bases clipped from V and 2 bases from J, the junction kept 4 bases outside the gene matches. The CDR3 bases are TGCAGCGTTGAAACGGGAGGCTTCACAGATACGCAGTATTTT. It codes for CSVETGGFTDTQYF.

The chain recombines TRBV5-5 with TRBJ1-1; D call uncertain. V lost 0 bases, J lost 4 bases, and 10 bases lay in between. Per germline, CDR1 SGHKS and CDR2 YYEKEE (reference sequence). CDR3 length: 14 residues. CDR3: CASSLAFLGTEAFF. The CDR3 bases are TGTGCCAGCAGCTTGGCCTTCCTAGGCACTGAAGCTTTCTTT. The full variable domain, in which reference TRBV5-5 and TRBJ1-1 provide the parts outside the CDR3, is DAGVTQSPTHLIKTRGQQVTLRCSPISGHKSVSWYQQVLGQGPQFIFQYYEKEERGRGNFPDRFSARQFPNYSSELNVNALLLGDSALYLCASSLAFLGTEAFFGQGTRLTVV.

The table lists this clone with a count of one. The chain combines TRBV19 with TRBJ2-7; 7 nucleotides align to TRBD2. V trimming: 5 bases; J trimming: 2 bases; junction bases outside the gene matches: 9. Germline loops: CDR1 LNHDA, CDR2 SQIVND (reference sequence). CDR3 length: 15 residues. CDR3 residues: CASSLSAGNTYEQYF. CDR3 DNA: TGTGCCAGTAGTCTATCAGCGGGAAATACCTACGAGCAGTACTTC.

This sequence joins TRBV10-3 and TRBJ2-7; 8 bases are shared with TRBD1. Germline-derived CDR1 and CDR2 are ENHRY and SYGVKD. The CDR3 loop spans 17 amino acids. The trim removed 2 bases at V and 6 bases at J, leaving 15 bases unmatched. The CDR3 sequence is CAISEPSGRQGAGEQYF. The CDR3 nucleotides read TGTGCCATCAGTGAGCCCTCGGGTCGTCAGGGGGCAGGCGAGCAGTACTTC.

The V gene is TRBV5-1, the J gene TRBJ2-2, with D perhaps matching TRBD2 (7 bases). The CDR3 covers 16 residues. CDR1 SGHRS and CDR2 YFSETQ come from the germline V gene. V was trimmed by 6 bases and J by 4 bases, leaving 19 bases between them. The CDR3, as DNA: TGCGCCAGCACTCCTCCGGGGGGCGTAAGCACCGGGGAGCTGTTTTTT. Its protein product is CASTPPGGVSTGELFF.

The CDR3 loop is CASSQDGTVYEQFF. The CDR3 bases are TGCGCCAGCAGCCAAGACGGGACTGTCTATGAGCAGTTCTTC. This chain joins TRBV4-3 and TRBJ2-1; D might be TRBD2 (6 bases). Trimming shortened V by 0 bases and J by 8 bases, and 11 bases separated the two germline ends. CDR1 and CDR2 from the germline V gene are LGHNA and YSLEER. The CDR3 totals 14 residues.